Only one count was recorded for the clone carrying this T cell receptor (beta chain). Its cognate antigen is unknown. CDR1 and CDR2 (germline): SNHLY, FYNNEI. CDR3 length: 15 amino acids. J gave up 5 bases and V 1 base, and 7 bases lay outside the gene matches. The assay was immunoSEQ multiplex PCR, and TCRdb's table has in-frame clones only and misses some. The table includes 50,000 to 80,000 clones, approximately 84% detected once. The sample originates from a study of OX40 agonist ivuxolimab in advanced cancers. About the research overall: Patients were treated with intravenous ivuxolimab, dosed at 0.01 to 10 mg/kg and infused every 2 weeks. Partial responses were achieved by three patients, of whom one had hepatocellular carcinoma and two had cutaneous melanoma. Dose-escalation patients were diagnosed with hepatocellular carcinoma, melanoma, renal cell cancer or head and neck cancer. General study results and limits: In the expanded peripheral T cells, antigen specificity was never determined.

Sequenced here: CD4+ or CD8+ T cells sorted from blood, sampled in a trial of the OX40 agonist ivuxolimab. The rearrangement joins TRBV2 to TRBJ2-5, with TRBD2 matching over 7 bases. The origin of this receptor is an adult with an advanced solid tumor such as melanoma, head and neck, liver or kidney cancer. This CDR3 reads CASSEGSGAGETQYF. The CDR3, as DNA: TGTGCCAGCAGTGAAGGCAGCGGGGCGGGGGAGACCCAGTACTTC.